These 22 T cell receptor beta chains originate from one sample sequenced in a study of human T cells and chemical hapten exposure. From the RACE reads, TCRdb called clonotypes with MiXCR, one entry per CDR3 protein. The sample consists of some 380,000 distinct CDR3 sequences, 4% to 5.5% of them appearing once. Sample time point: patch test 1, 2 weeks after DPC sensitization. Documented treatment: therapeutic diphenylcyclopropenone sensitization with weekly scalp DPC. Specimen: whole blood, collected in connection with sensitization to the hapten diphenylcyclopropenone (DPC). The source of these receptors is a woman between 50 and 59 years old with alopecia areata. Some clones in this sample may be carry-over from other donors' samples.

This clonotype was recorded many times. The chain uses TRBV9 and TRBJ1-5, with D unclear. The germline CDR1 and CDR2 sequences are SGDLS and YYNGEE. V was shortened by 0 bases and J by 6 bases, with 10 bases between the two germline ends. This CDR3 spans 14 amino acids. Written as DNA, the CDR3 is TGTGCCAGCAGCGTAGAATCTGCGGGTCAGCCCCAGCATTTT. Its translation is CASSVESAGQPQHF.

This clonotype showed up many times. V usage is TRBV12-3 or TRBV12-4 and J usage is TRBJ2-7; a possible D gene is TRBD2 (6 bases). V was shortened by 4 bases and J by 2 bases, with 15 bases between the two germline ends. CDR3 length equals 15 residues. CDR3 sequence: CASSSSGGTPYEQYF. In DNA, the CDR3 is TGTGCCAGCAGTTCGTCCGGGGGAACCCCCTACGAGCAGTACTTC.

The sample holds many counts of this clonotype. The chain joins TRBV5-4 to TRBJ2-1; TRBD2 matches at 7 bases. The CDR3 has 17 residues. Germline CDR1 and CDR2: SGHNT and YYREEE (reference sequence). Trimming took 4 bases from V and 1 from J; bases not matched to a gene: 11. Here the CDR3 DNA reads TGTGCCAGCAGCCCCGTGGCGGGGGTAGGGTCCTACAATGAGCAGTTCTTC. Its protein product is CASSPVAGVGSYNEQFF.

This clonotype was recorded a few times. The genes are TRBV12-3 or TRBV12-4 and TRBJ2-3, with TRBD2 matching over 13 bases. Trimming removed 6 bases from V and 2 bases from J; junction bases left unmatched: 8. CDR3 length: 17 amino acids. CDR3 sequence (DNA): TGTGCCAGCAGCCTCAGACTAGCGGGAGGTTCCACAGATACGCAGTATTTT. Amino acid sequence: CASSLRLAGGSTDTQYF.

This chain links TRBV5-4 with TRBJ2-5; weak D call: TRBD2 (6 bases). Between the trimmed V and J ends, which lost 3 bases and 5 bases, there was a span of 20 bases. Germline V lookup: CDR1 SGHNT, CDR2 YYREEE (reference sequence). CDR3 size: 16 residues. This CDR3 is CASSSDGAPRGETQYF. DNA for the CDR3: TGTGCCAGCAGCTCCGATGGGGCCCCCCGGGGGGAGACCCAGTACTTC.

This clonotype was observed a single time. One end of the junction varies from germline; a read error may be responsible. The V call is TRBV14, the J call TRBJ2-3, with 7 bases lining up with TRBD2. Germline V gene data show CDR1 as SGHDN and CDR2 as FVKESK. The CDR3 is 15 amino acids. The CDR3 DNA reads TGTGTCAGCAGCCAAGAAACTAGCGGCACAGATACGCAGTATTTT. It encodes CVSSQETSGTDTQYF.

This clonotype was detected ten times or more. The chain couples TRBV7-2 to TRBJ1-1; D ambiguous. Germline V gene data show CDR1 as SGHTA and CDR2 as FQGNSA. The CDR3 covers 14 residues. V was shortened by 0 bases and J by 1 base, with 6 bases between the two germline ends. The CDR3 protein is CASSLAGQNTEAFF. The CDR3, as DNA: TGTGCCAGCAGCTTAGCAGGGCAGAACACTGAAGCTTTCTTT.

Many counts were recorded for this clonotype. The chain is built from TRBV5-6 and TRBJ1-4; D may be TRBD1 (5 bases). CDR1 SGHDT and CDR2 YYEEEE come from the germline V gene. V was shortened by 2 bases and J by 10 bases, with 15 bases between the two germline ends. This CDR3 contains 14 residues. The CDR3 nucleotides read TGTGCCAGCAGCTTTACGACGACAGTCGGAAAACTGTTTTTT. Translated, it gives CASSFTTTVGKLFF. Looking up the rest from reference TRBV5-6 and TRBJ1-4 gives the full variable domain: DAGVTQSPTHLIKTRGQQVTLRCSPKSGHDTVSWYQQALGQGPQFIFQYYEEEERQRGNFPDRFSGHQFPNYSSELNVNALLLGDSALYLCASSFTTTVGKLFFGSGTQLSVL.

This chain connects TRBV3-1 to TRBJ2-7, with D perhaps matching TRBD2 (6 bases). Germline values: CDR1 LGHDT, CDR2 YNNKEL (reference sequence). Trimming removed 1 base from V and 0 bases from J, with 7 bases in between. The CDR3 spans 14 residues. The CDR3 DNA sequence: TGTGCCAGCAGCCAAGTCGGGGGCTCCTACGAGCAGTACTTC. It is translated as CASSQVGGSYEQYF.

The sample holds many counts of this clonotype. The V and J genes are TRBV2 and TRBJ2-3; TRBD2 aligns across 11 bases. Germline trimming cut 4 bases from V and 0 bases from J; bases unmatched to any gene: 3. CDR3 size: 16 residues. The germline gives CDR1 SNHLY, CDR2 FYNNEI. This CDR3 reads CASSAGTSGSTDTQYF. The DNA for the CDR3 is TGTGCCAGCAGTGCAGGGACTAGCGGCAGCACAGATACGCAGTATTTT.

This clonotype has at least ten counts. V gene TRBV29-1 combines with J gene TRBJ2-3; D unresolved. Germline-derived CDR1 and CDR2 are SQVTM and ANQGSEA. The V and J ends lost 7 bases and 1 base respectively, with 9 bases between them. CDR3 size: 12 residues. CDR3 sequence: CSDNGGTDTQYF. DNA for the CDR3: TGCAGCGACAATGGAGGCACAGATACGCAGTATTTT.

This clonotype was counted at least ten times. This chain connects TRBV4-3 to TRBJ1-5; 7 bases align to TRBD1. J lost 7 bases, V lost 3 bases, and 12 bases had no gene match. Germline-derived CDR1 and CDR2 are LGHNA and YSLEER. This CDR3 comprises 16 residues. The CDR3: CASSQETGASIQPQHF. The CDR3 nucleotides are TGCGCCAGCAGCCAGGAAACAGGGGCCTCAATACAGCCCCAGCATTTT.

Many counts were recorded for this clonotype. CDR3 region: CSVVTSEGRQAFF. The CDR3 DNA follows: TGCAGCGTTGTAACTAGTGAGGGGCGCCAAGCTTTCTTT. The V call is TRBV29-1, the J call TRBJ1-1, with D tentatively TRBD1 (5 bases). This CDR3 has 13 residues. Trimming left V 4 bases short and J 9 bases short, with 18 bases between. Germline CDR1 reads SQVTM; CDR2 reads ANQGSEA.

This clonotype has only a few counts. This chain uses TRBV6-6 with TRBJ2-5; no clear D gene. CDR1 is MNHNY and CDR2 is SVGAGI in the germline V gene (reference sequence). Trimming shortened V by 7 bases and J by 1 base, and 13 bases separated the two germline ends. The CDR3 is made up of 14 amino acids. The CDR3 nucleotides are TGTGCCAGCATGCCATCCCCGGTCCAAGAGACCCAGTACTTC. As protein: CASMPSPVQETQYF.

This clonotype was seen more than once but under ten times. The gene calls are TRBV30 and TRBJ2-7; possible D gene TRBD2, 5 bases. Between the trimmed V and J ends, which lost 4 bases and 3 bases, there was a span of 13 bases. The CDR3 length is 13 residues. Per germline, CDR1 GTSNPN and CDR2 SVGIG (reference sequence). In DNA form, the CDR3 reads TGTGCCTGGACCCCTCCGGGGATCTACGAGCAGTACTTC. It codes for CAWTPPGIYEQYF.

V and J are TRBV30 and TRBJ2-5; 9 bases are a match to TRBD2. This CDR3 is built from 14 residues. Germline V gene lookup returns CDR1 GTSNPN and CDR2 SVGIG (reference sequence). Unmatched junction bases numbered 11, after V lost 7 bases and J lost 5 bases. CDR3 loop: CASSGVAGVETQYF. CDR3 DNA: TGTGCCTCTTCTGGGGTAGCGGGGGTTGAGACCCAGTACTTC.

As DNA, the CDR3 is TGTGCCTGGAGTGTCCCCGGGGGAGGGGGCACAGATACGCAGTATTTT. Encoded protein: CAWSVPGGGGTDTQYF. The V and J genes are TRBV30 and TRBJ2-3, with 7 nucleotides matching TRBD2. J lost 1 base, V lost 0 bases, and 7 bases had no gene match. CDR1 and CDR2 (germline): GTSNPN, SVGIG (reference sequence). CDR3 length: 16 residues. Full variable domain (remainder filled in from reference TRBV30 and TRBJ2-3): SQTIHQWPATLVQPVGSPLSLECTVEGTSNPNLYWYRQAAGRGLQLLFYSVGIGQISSEVPQNLSASRPQDRQFILSSKKLLLSDSGFYLCAWSVPGGGGTDTQYFGPGTRLTVL.

The chain employs TRBV7-2 and TRBJ2-3; 11 bases align to TRBD2. Germline lookup yields CDR1 SGHTA and CDR2 FQGNSA. The V gene end was trimmed by 7 bases and the J gene end by 2 bases; junction bases not matched to a gene: 5. The CDR3 totals 15 residues. CDR3: CASTLTSGVTDTQYF. CDR3 DNA sequence: TGTGCCAGCACGTTGACTAGCGGGGTCACAGATACGCAGTATTTT.

This clonotype occurred many times. V usage is TRBV10-3 and J usage is TRBJ1-2, with no clear D. CDR1 ENHRY and CDR2 SYGVKD come from the germline V gene. The ends were cut back, 6 bases at V and 7 bases at J, with 12 bases in the middle. The CDR3 is made up of 12 amino acids. The CDR3: CAISPGSGGYTF. The CDR3 DNA is TGTGCCATCAGCCCTGGGTCCGGTGGCTACACCTTC.

This sequence joins TRBV4-1 and TRBJ1-1, with a weak D call TRBD1 (6 bases). The V and J ends lost 8 bases and 5 bases respectively, with 21 bases between them. CDR3 length: 15 amino acids. Looked up from germline, CDR1 is MGHRA and CDR2 is YSYEKL. The CDR3: CASVSSPGQGTEAFF. CDR3 sequence (DNA): TGCGCCAGCGTATCTTCCCCCGGGCAGGGGACTGAAGCTTTCTTT.

This clonotype was seen repeatedly, ten times or more. The V gene is TRBV20-1, the J gene TRBJ1-1; 9 bases match TRBD1. V was clipped by 7 bases and J by 6 bases; unmatched bases: 6. This CDR3 comprises 12 residues. Germline V lookup: CDR1 DFQATT, CDR2 SNEGSKA (reference sequence). CDR3 amino acids: CSGVGQGSEAFF. The CDR3 DNA sequence: TGCAGTGGCGTCGGACAGGGGTCTGAAGCTTTCTTT.

The J gene is TRBJ1-4, the V gene TRBV20-1; D is unclear. Germline CDR1 and CDR2: DFQATT and SNEGSKA (reference sequence). CDR3 length equals 17 residues. V lost 0 bases and J 8 bases, leaving 22 bases between the germline ends. CDR3 loop: CSARESGRGILVEKLFF. CDR3 bases: TGCAGTGCTAGAGAGAGCGGGCGAGGGATCTTAGTCGAAAAACTGTTTTTT.